A selection of T cell receptor beta chains follows, all from one sample in a study of blood T cell repertoires in COVID-19. Some clones are missing from TCRdb's copy, which holds only in-frame ones; the method was immunoSEQ multiplex PCR. The data show 150,000 or so clones, about 85% seen once. The sequencing input was peripheral blood. The receptors originated from a human donor with acute or convalescent COVID-19. The donor label of this sample is uncertain. Each CDR3 is given with its conserved first and last residue.

TRBJ2-5,TRBV4-2,CASSQASGDQYF
TRBJ1-2,TRBV3-1/TRBV3-2,CASSQDVTPHGYTF
TRBJ2-5,TRBV27,CASRPLAGSQETQYF
TRBJ1-1,TRBV28,CASSRDRGWPEAFF
TRBJ1-1,TRBV5-4,CASSTGQRGAEAFF
TRBJ1-5,TRBV24-1,CATSDPRRSEPQHF
TRBJ1-6,TRBV18,CASSPHGVYNSPLHF
TRBJ2-4,TRBV24-1,CATSDNHPGQGVLAKNIQYF
TRBJ2-3,TRBV7-9,CASRKERGTLTDTQYF
TRBJ2-5,TRBV5-1,CASSLSGGPEETQYF
TRBJ1-1,TRBV9,CASSPLGDRDTEAFF
TRBJ1-2,TRBV5-8,CAAGGRGPNYGYTF
TRBJ2-1,TRBV28,CASSRLYNEQFF
TRBJ1-3,TRBV4-3,CASSQGTVGAGNTIYF
TRBJ1-1,TRBV5-1,CASRGQGVSNTEAFF
TRBJ1-1,TRBV4-1,CASRPTGVTEAFF
TRBJ2-3,TRBV4-2,CASSQDSRLAGGTDTQYF
TRBJ2-3,TRBV7-9,CASSIQGQGKDTQYF
TRBJ1-5,TRBV28,CASSSTGTRQPQHF
TRBJ1-2,TRBV6-5,CARGIFVRGGGGYTF
TRBJ2-7,TRBV7-2,CASSSRLAGSSYEQYF
TRBJ1-2,TRBV7-9,CASSRNSGTGVSGYTF
TRBJ2-5,TRBV7-2,CASSYVRGWETQYF
TRBJ2-7,TRBV19,CASSKWQGAGEQYF
TRBJ2-7,TRBV30,CACRQGSSYEQYF
TRBJ1-4,TRBV4-1,CASSQAEGTGNEKLFF
TRBJ1-1,TRBV7-8,CASSLKRRDREAFF
TRBJ1-1,TRBV6-2/TRBV6-3,CASSYSMVQGRTEAFF
TRBJ2-1,TRBV5-4,CASSQSGGAYNEQFF
TRBJ1-2,TRBV3-1/TRBV3-2,CASSQDGTGGGRPYGYTF
TRBJ1-2,TRBV7-2,CASSSPDRWWDGYTF
TRBJ1-1,TRBV6-5,CASSYGTENTEAFF
TRBJ2-4,TRBV5-1,CASSLPRGLDNIQYF
TRBJ1-6,TRBV21-1,CASSHIGGEEHNSPLHF
TRBJ1-1,TRBV6-5,CASSYDRGNTEAFF
TRBJ1-5,TRBV10-3,CAIILNQGSQNSNQPQHF
TRBJ2-7,TRBV2,CASRWDSPYEQYF
TRBJ2-7,TRBV28,CASSLGNTLGLEQYF
TRBJ1-2,TRBV30,CAWSHNIPNYGYTF
TRBJ1-1,TRBV5-1,CASSPGRGMGNTEAFF
TRBJ2-1,TRBV9,CASSPGASGYNEQFF
TRBJ2-3,TRBV2,CASSGAGGPTDTQYF
TRBJ1-5,TRBV5-1,CASRPGGSSNQPQHF
TRBJ1-6,TRBV6-6,CASSRRTGGPGSPLHF
TRBJ1-6,TRBV15,CATSREGQGNSPLHF